The sample holds one count of the clone carrying this T cell receptor beta chain. This record belongs to a study of blood T cell repertoires in COVID-19. Study at large: Sites in the United States, Italy and Spain provided acute and convalescent COVID-19 samples. Nucleic acid was either cDNA or gDNA, and it came from T cells, B-cell-depleted T cells, or PBMCs.

Original data processing: It was from reference gene primer amplification that nucleated cell counts were estimated. Repertoires were generated with immunoSEQ multiplex PCR, while TCRdb's copy carries only in-frame clones and drops some. That table is the source of V, J and clone size, and D and trimming were worked out from the DNA. The top ten clones hold roughly a third of a sample with nearly 11,000 clones, 70% to 90% of them seen once. CDR1 SGHDT and CDR2 YYEEEE come from the germline V gene. This CDR3 spans 12 amino acids. Deletions cut 4 bases from V and 3 bases from J, with 8 bases between. The V and J genes are TRBV5-6 and TRBJ2-7; maybe TRBD1 (6 bases). The sample consisted of peripheral blood. The source of this sequence is a man aged 50-60 years with active COVID-19. The CDR3 coding sequence is TGTGCCAGCAGCCGGACAGACTACGAGCAGTACTTC. Amino acid sequence: CASSRTDYEQYF. Using reference TRBV5-6 and TRBJ2-7 for the parts outside the CDR3, the full variable domain is DAGVTQSPTHLIKTRGQQVTLRCSPKSGHDTVSWYQQALGQGPQFIFQYYEEEERQRGNFPDRFSGHQFPNYSSELNVNALLLGDSALYLCASSRTDYEQYFGPGTRLTVT.